The 2 T cell receptor beta chains below come from one sample, sequenced in a study of blood T cell repertoires in COVID-19. Only in-frame clones appear in the TCRdb table, and some are missing; sequencing was by immunoSEQ multiplex PCR. The sample has around 250,000 clones; around 90% are singletons. Input material: peripheral blood. The receptors here all came from a woman aged 60-75 years with COVID-19, enrolled during active disease.

The J gene is TRBJ2-2, the V gene TRBV10-3; 8 bases are a match to TRBD1. CDR1 and CDR2 from the germline V gene are ENHRY and SYGVKD. CDR3 size: 16 residues. The V segment lost 2 bases and the J segment 4 bases; nucleotides outside the gene matches: 6. Written as DNA, the CDR3 is TGTGCCATCAGTGAGCCCGGGACAGGTGCCACCGGGGAGCTGTTTTTT. This codes for CAISEPGTGATGELFF.

The chain has TRBV7-8 and TRBJ1-5; tentatively, D is TRBD1 (5 bases). The V gene lost 0 bases and the J gene lost 3 bases, with 9 bases spanning the gap. Germline V gene lookup returns CDR1 SGHVS and CDR2 FQNEAQ. This CDR3 region has 15 residues. DNA of the CDR3: TGTGCCAGCAGCTTAGCCAGGGCGAACAATCAGCCCCAGCATTTT. Protein sequence: CASSLARANNQPQHF. The full variable domain, with the rest looked up from reference TRBV7-8 and TRBJ1-5, is GAGVSQSPRYKVAKRGQDVALRCDPISGHVSLFWYQQALGQGPEFLTYFQNEAQLDKSGLPSDRFFAERPEGSVSTLKIQRTQQEDSAVYLCASSLARANNQPQHFGDGTRLSIL.